This T cell receptor (beta chain) is from a study of blood T cell repertoires in COVID-19 (dated by TCRdb to 2018 to 2020). Context from the whole study: Collaborator samples came from the United States, Italy and Spain and covered acute and convalescent phases of COVID-19. The repertoires were released in a freely available public database meant as a resource for research on the immune response to SARS-CoV-2. Subjects who had been exposed to COVID-19, were actively infected with it, or had recovered from it provided the deeply sampled blood TCRbeta repertoires that made up the dataset. Sample metadata almost always included a de-identified subject ID, COVID-19 status, age in years and sex. The prospective study material was composed of cDNA or gDNA derived from T cells, B-cell-depleted T cells, or PBMCs. Samples were obtained from the ongoing ImmuneRACE study (first 160 participants) and from over 1,000 subjects provided by 6 global collaborators. Where available, HLA class I and class II types were taken from metadata supplied by the sample provider and were not determined by assay-based typing.

This clone has just one count. Its antigen is currently not known. No qualities accompany the bases; no much larger clone lies one base away. The CDR3 runs 15 amino acids, cysteine and phenylalanine included. Of the read, only the CDR3 DNA is kept; its 45 bases are in frame from base 1. Trimming at the junction amounts to 0 bases on V and 6 bases on J, and the germline ends lie 13 bases apart. CDR1 and CDR2 are read off the germline V gene as SGDLS and YYNGEE. Findings and caveats that apply to the study as a whole: Clinical and demographic metadata were provided uncurated, with the amount varying by source and participant.

In the prospective study, participants were roughly 18 to 100 years old, resided in fewer than 25 geographic areas of the United States, and were enrolled through a virtual design. In the prospective study, participants were assigned to cohorts based on the clinical history participants reported in a screening survey and a study questionnaire. For ImmuneRACE Cohort 3, a participant was defined as recovered based on two consecutive negative NP/OP PCR tests, clearance by a healthcare professional, or resolution of symptoms. Each participant in the prospective study had whole blood, serum and a nasopharyngeal or oropharyngeal swab collected by mobile phlebotomists. Additional blood draws and questionnaires over an approximately two-month period could optionally be provided by prospective study participants. Before DNA extraction, blood samples from the prospective study were shipped at room temperature or frozen.

TCRbeta CDR3 regions were amplified from genomic DNA using the immunoSEQ Assay, a bias-controlled multiplex PCR. The original methods were these. Within the assay, amplification of reference gene primers was used to estimate how many nucleated cells each sample contained. Sequence reads were collapsed and filtered to measure the absolute abundance of every unique TCRbeta CDR3 rearrangement. For each sample, productive Simpson clonality was calculated as the square root of Simpson's diversity index across productive rearrangements. The table was pulled from immuneACCESS by TCRdb, which kept in-frame rearrangements only. Such tables lose some clones; where checked, under half of the loss comes from unresolved V genes, and the rest has no known cause. Clone size and the V and J calls come from that table; the DNA yielded D and trimming. Across this sample there are hundreds of thousands of clones, with about 91% seen only once. The ten largest make up around 9.5% of the sample.

The chain links TRBV9 with TRBJ2-1, and TRBD2 may be the D gene, going by 6 matching bases. The sequenced sample consisted of PBMCs or T cells enriched from blood (not recorded which). This TCR was recovered from a woman aged 40 to 55 who had recovered from COVID-19. CDR3 loop: CASSVAGVTGNEQFF. The DNA reads as follows: TGTGCCAGCAGCGTAGCGGGAGTAACGGGCAATGAGCAGTTCTTC.